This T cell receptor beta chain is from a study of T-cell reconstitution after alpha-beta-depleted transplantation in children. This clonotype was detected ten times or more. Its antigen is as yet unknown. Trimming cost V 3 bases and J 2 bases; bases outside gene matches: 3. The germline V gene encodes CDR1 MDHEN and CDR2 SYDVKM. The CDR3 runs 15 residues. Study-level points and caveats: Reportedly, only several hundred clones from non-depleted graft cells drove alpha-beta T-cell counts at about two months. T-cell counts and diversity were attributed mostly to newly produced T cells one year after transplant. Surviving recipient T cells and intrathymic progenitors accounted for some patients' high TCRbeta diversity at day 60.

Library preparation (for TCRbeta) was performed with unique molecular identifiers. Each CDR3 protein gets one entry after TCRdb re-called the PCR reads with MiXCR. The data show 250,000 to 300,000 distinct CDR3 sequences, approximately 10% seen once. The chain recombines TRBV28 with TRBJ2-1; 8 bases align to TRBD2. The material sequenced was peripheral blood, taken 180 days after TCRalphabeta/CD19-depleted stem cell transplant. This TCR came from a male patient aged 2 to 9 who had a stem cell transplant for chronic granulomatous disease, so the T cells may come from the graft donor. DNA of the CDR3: TGTGCCAGCAGTTTCGTCGGGAGGGCCTACAATGAGCAGTTCTTC. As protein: CASSFVGRAYNEQFF.